These 18 T cell receptor beta chains were all obtained from the same sample, sequenced in a study of blood T cell repertoires in COVID-19 (TCRdb year 2020). The library was prepared using the immunoSEQ multiplex PCR assay. Sourced from immuneACCESS, this table was stored by TCRdb with only in-frame sequences that have V and J called. A share of the clones is absent; for the studies checked, an unresolved V gene accounts for under half, and the remainder has no known explanation. In all, the sample holds fewer than 500,000 clones, and about 85% of those were seen once. In total, the top ten clones hold roughly 1.8% of the sample. Input material: PBMCs or T cells enriched from blood (not recorded which). The receptors derive from a woman aged 18-29 years with acute COVID-19.

For the CDR3, the DNA is TGTGCCAGCAGCCAAGGTCGAGGGTGGGACGAGCAGTACTTC. This sequence encodes CASSQGRGWDEQYF. The V and J genes are TRBV6-5 and TRBJ2-7, with D possibly being TRBD2 (5 bases). Trimming removed 6 bases from V and 5 bases from J, with 17 bases in between. The CDR3 length is 14 residues. The V gene's germline CDR1 is MNHEY and CDR2 SVGAGI.

CDR3 bases: TGTGCCAGCAGCTTAACGGTTAAGGGGACTGAAGCTTTCTTT. Protein sequence: CASSLTVKGTEAFF. The chain links TRBV7-3 to TRBJ1-1; D perhaps matches TRBD1 (5 bases). V lost 0 bases and J 5 bases, leaving 10 bases between the germline ends. CDR1 and CDR2 (germline): SGHTA, FQGTGA. The CDR3 has 14 residues.

The J gene is TRBJ2-7, the V gene TRBV6-1; weak D call: TRBD1 (6 bases). The CDR3 totals 15 residues. Trimming took off 6 bases at V and 0 bases at J, with 15 bases between the two ends. Germline values: CDR1 MNHNS, CDR2 SASEGT. The DNA for the CDR3 is TGTGCCAGCAGCTTCGTACAGGGCCCCTCCTACGAGCAGTACTTC. This sequence encodes CASSFVQGPSYEQYF.

In this sample, this clone turned up once. The gene calls are TRBV10-3 and TRBJ1-1; weak D call: TRBD1 (5 bases). Germline CDR1 and CDR2: ENHRY and SYGVKD. The CDR3 is 15 amino acids. V lost 2 bases, J lost 1 base, and 11 bases lay in between. The CDR3 bases are TGTGCCATCAGTGAGCGCGGGACCGAGAACACTGAAGCTTTCTTT. Protein: CAISERGTENTEAFF.

DNA for the CDR3: TGCGCCAGCAGCTGGACTCCCGACAAGGGGGTTTACGAGCAGTACTTC. It codes for CASSWTPDKGVYEQYF. The chain links TRBV5-1 to TRBJ2-7, with D possibly matching TRBD1 (6 bases). The CDR3 covers 16 residues. V lost 3 bases and J 4 bases, leaving 20 bases between the germline ends. Germline loops: CDR1 SGHRS, CDR2 YFSETQ. Variable domain in full (rest from reference TRBV5-1 and TRBJ2-7): KAGVTQTPRYLIKTRGQQVTLSCSPISGHRSVSWYQQTPGQGLQFLFEYFSETQRNKGNFPGRFSGRQFSNSRSEMNVSTLELGDSALYLCASSWTPDKGVYEQYFGPGTRLTVT.

This chain connects TRBV29-1 to TRBJ1-2; 9 bases fit TRBD1. V shed 6 bases and J 5 bases; nucleotides not matched to a gene: 4. The CDR3 spans 12 residues. The germline gives CDR1 SQVTM, CDR2 ANQGSEA. CDR3: CSVPGTGYGYTF. The CDR3 DNA reads as TGCAGCGTCCCGGGGACAGGGTATGGCTACACCTTC.

The chain recombines TRBV19 with TRBJ2-4; 7 bases match TRBD1. The trim removed 6 bases at V and 0 bases at J, leaving 11 bases unmatched. Germline V CDR1 and CDR2: LNHDA, SQIVND (reference sequence). This CDR3 is 17 amino acids long. The CDR3 coding sequence is TGTGCCAGTAGGCCGGGACAGCTTTTTCTAGCCAAAAACATTCAGTACTTC. Protein product: CASRPGQLFLAKNIQYF. The whole variable domain, filled in from reference TRBV19 and TRBJ2-4, reads DGGITQSPKYLFRKEGQNVTLSCEQNLNHDAMYWYRQDPGQGLRLIYYSQIVNDFQKGDIAEGYSVSREKKESFPLTVTSAQKNPTAFYLCASRPGQLFLAKNIQYFGAGTRLSVL.

Worth noting for this clone: The junction and the germline gene differ at one end; a read error may be behind it. The rearrangement joins TRBV4-1 to TRBJ2-7; 7 nucleotides match TRBD2. The CDR3 has 15 amino acids. Germline V CDR1 and CDR2: MGHRA, YSYEKL. In nucleotides, the CDR3 is TGCGCCAGCACCCAAGGGGACTACCCAAACTACGAGCAGTACTTC. Encoded protein: CASTQGDYPNYEQYF.

The chain links TRBV3-1 (or the pseudogene TRBV3-2) to TRBJ1-2, with TRBD1 as a possible D gene (6 bases). CDR3 length equals 15 residues. Trimming removed 1 base from V and 6 bases from J, with 15 bases in between. CDR1 and CDR2 (germline): LGHDT, YNNKEL (reference sequence). CDR3 protein: CASSQVQGLFDGYTF. The CDR3 DNA sequence: TGTGCCAGCAGCCAAGTACAGGGCCTTTTCGATGGCTACACCTTC.

The chain is built from TRBV2 and TRBJ2-6, with D perhaps TRBD1 (6 bases). Germline V gene lookup returns CDR1 SNHLY and CDR2 FYNNEI. This CDR3 comprises 16 residues. The V end lost 4 bases, the J end lost 3 bases, and 13 bases lay between the germline ends. CDR3 coding DNA: TGTGCCAGCAGTGGGTTTGGGGGCGGTGGGGCCAACGTCCTGACTTTC. Translated: CASSGFGGGGANVLTF.

The genes are TRBV7-3 and TRBJ1-1, with D possibly TRBD1 on 6 matching bases. Trimming took 4 bases from V and 6 from J, leaving 33 bases between them. Germline V lookup: CDR1 SGHTA, CDR2 FQGTGA. This CDR3 region has 20 residues. CDR3 loop: CASSSLRRTVSWSLAAEAFF. As DNA, the CDR3 is TGTGCCAGCAGCTCCCTAAGACGGACAGTCTCATGGTCTTTGGCGGCTGAAGCTTTCTTT.

The CDR3 protein is CASTNPPPQQVPPGNTIYF. The CDR3 bases are TGTGCCAGCACGAACCCCCCACCTCAACAGGTCCCGCCGGGAAACACCATATATTTT. This chain uses TRBV19 with TRBJ1-3, with D tentatively TRBD1 (5 bases). Germline CDR1 is LNHDA and CDR2 is SQIVND (reference sequence). The V end was cut by 9 bases, the J end by 4 bases, with 31 bases between. The CDR3 spans 19 residues.

The chain joins TRBV5-4 to TRBJ2-1; 8 nucleotides align to TRBD2. Trimming cost V 1 base and J 4 bases; bases outside gene matches: 7. Looked up from germline, CDR1 is SGHNT and CDR2 is YYREEE (reference sequence). The CDR3 is made up of 16 amino acids. The CDR3 nucleotides read TGTGCCAGCAGCTTGTACGCTAGCGGGCCTTACAATGAGCAGTTCTTC. Amino acids: CASSLYASGPYNEQFF.

As to this clone: Compared with germline, one end of the junction differs, possibly owing to a read error. This chain joins TRBV4-3 and TRBJ1-2; 10 positions match TRBD1. The CDR3 consists of 13 residues. Germline loops: CDR1 LGHNA, CDR2 YSLEER. The CDR3 protein is CASSQSTGTGAFF. In DNA form, the CDR3 reads TGCGCCAGCAGCCAGAGTACCGGGACAGGGGCCTTCTTC.

The chain has TRBV18 and TRBJ1-2; D is uncertain. Germline CDR1 reads KGHSH; CDR2 reads LQKENI. V lost 1 base, J lost 1 base, and 10 bases lay in between. The CDR3 consists of 15 residues. CDR3 coding DNA: TGTGCCAGCTCACCACAGGCCAGACTTAACTATGGCTACACCTTC. The encoded protein is CASSPQARLNYGYTF.

This chain connects TRBV12-3 or TRBV12-4 to TRBJ1-2, with 8 nucleotides matching TRBD1. The CDR3 is 13 residues long. V lost 4 bases and J lost 7; bases outside the gene matches: 5. For the CDR3, the DNA is TGTGCCAGCAGTTCAGGGGGCGGCGGTGGCTACACCTTC. It is translated as CASSSGGGGGYTF.

The chain uses TRBV6-5 and TRBJ2-1; D remains unclear. This CDR3 is built from 11 residues. V shed 3 bases and J shed 8 bases, with 5 bases lying between them. In germline, CDR1 is MNHEY, CDR2 SVGAGI. CDR3 sequence reads: CASSYRDEQFF. In nucleotides, the CDR3 is TGTGCCAGCAGTTATCGGGATGAGCAGTTCTTC.

This sequence joins TRBV24-1 and TRBJ2-1, with a tentative D call TRBD2 (5 bases). CDR3 length: 14 amino acids. Trimming took off 5 bases at V and 0 bases at J, with 7 bases between the two ends. Germline values: CDR1 KGHDR, CDR2 SFDVKD. Here the CDR3 reads CATSAGSSYNEQFF. The CDR3 DNA reads as TGTGCCACCAGTGCGGGGAGCTCCTACAATGAGCAGTTCTTC.